This paragraph covers one TCR beta chain sequence. Its antigen is currently unknown. The PCR was carried out with 60 Vbeta primers and 13 Jbeta primers. The data were produced by immunoSEQ multiplex PCR, yet TCRdb's version contains in-frame clones alone and is incomplete. The sample includes around 150,000 clones, more than 60% of them seen just once. The data stem from a study of cytomegalovirus exposure and HLA in healthy donors. Study in general: As released early, the data held roughly 85 million unique TCRs from HLA-typed donors.

General study results and limits: One variant, a missense change in DCLRE1C, was linked in a later analysis to TCR beta V- and J-gene trimming.

The source of this sequence is a middle-aged man in good health and CMV-seronegative. Sequencing was done on a sample of PBMCs.

DNA of the CDR3: TGTGCCAGCAGTGTTGGACTAGCGGGCTACAATGAGCAGTTCTTC. Protein product: CASSVGLAGYNEQFF. The rearrangement links TRBV6-5 to TRBJ2-1, with TRBD2 identical over 11 bases. Losses at the gene ends were 5 bases for V and 3 bases for J; bases not matched to a gene: 3. Germline V CDR1 and CDR2: MNHEY, SVGAGI. The CDR3 consists of 15 residues.